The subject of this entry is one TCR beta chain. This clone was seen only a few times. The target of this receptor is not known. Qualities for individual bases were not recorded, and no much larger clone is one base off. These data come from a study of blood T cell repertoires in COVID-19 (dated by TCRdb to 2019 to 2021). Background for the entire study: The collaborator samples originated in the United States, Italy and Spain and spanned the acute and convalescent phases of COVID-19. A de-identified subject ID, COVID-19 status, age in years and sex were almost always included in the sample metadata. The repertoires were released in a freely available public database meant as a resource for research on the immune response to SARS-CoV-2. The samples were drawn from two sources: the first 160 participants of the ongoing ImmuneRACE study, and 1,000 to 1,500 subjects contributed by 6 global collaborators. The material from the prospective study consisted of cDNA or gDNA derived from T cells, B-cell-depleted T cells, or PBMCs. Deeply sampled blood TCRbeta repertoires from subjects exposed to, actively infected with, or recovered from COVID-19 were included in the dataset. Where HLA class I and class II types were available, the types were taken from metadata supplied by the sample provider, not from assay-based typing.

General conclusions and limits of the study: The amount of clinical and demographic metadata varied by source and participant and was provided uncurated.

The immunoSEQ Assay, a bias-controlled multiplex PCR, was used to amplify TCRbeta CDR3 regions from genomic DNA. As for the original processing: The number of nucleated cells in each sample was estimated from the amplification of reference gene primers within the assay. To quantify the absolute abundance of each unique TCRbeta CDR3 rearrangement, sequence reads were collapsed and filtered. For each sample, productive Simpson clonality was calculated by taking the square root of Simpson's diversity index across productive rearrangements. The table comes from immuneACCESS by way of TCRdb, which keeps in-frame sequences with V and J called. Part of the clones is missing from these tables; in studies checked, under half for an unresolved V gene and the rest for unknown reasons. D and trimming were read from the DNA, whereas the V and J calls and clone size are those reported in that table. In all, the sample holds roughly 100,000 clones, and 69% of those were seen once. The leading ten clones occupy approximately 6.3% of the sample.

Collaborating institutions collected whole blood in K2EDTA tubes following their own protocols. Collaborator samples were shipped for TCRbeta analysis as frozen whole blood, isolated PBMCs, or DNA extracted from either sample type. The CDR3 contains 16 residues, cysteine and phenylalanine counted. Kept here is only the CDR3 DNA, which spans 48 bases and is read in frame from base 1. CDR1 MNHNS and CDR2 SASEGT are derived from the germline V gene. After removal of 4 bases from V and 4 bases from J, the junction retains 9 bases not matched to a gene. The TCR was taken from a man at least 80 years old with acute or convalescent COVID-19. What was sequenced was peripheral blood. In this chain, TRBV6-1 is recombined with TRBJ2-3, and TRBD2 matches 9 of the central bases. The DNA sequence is TGTGCCAGCAGTGCTAGGACTAGCGAGAGGGCAGATACGCAGTATTTT. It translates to CASSARTSERADTQYF.